Shown below are 6 T cell receptor beta chains from a single sample sequenced in a study of CD8+ T cells in alopecia areata. Treatment indicated: oral pan-JAK inhibitor, 5-10 mg twice daily. cDNA prepared by RNA extraction and subsequent reverse transcription served as the template for sequencing. Produced via immunoSEQ multiplex PCR; TCRdb's table is partial and in-frame only. The sample holds around 140,000 clones, about 88% seen once. The specimen was CD8+ T cells sorted from blood, collected at week 4, from a patient treated with tofacitinib. These receptors were obtained from a human donor with alopecia areata.

V usage is TRBV28 and J usage is TRBJ2-1, with D possibly being TRBD1 or TRBD2 (6 bases each). Germline CDR1 MDHEN, CDR2 SYDVKM. This CDR3 region has 16 residues. Trimming left V 5 bases short and J 0 bases short, with 14 bases between. CDR3 sequence (DNA): TGTGCCAGCAGTCACCGAGGGGGGAGCTCCTACAATGAGCAGTTCTTC. Protein product: CASSHRGGSSYNEQFF.

The chain links TRBV6-6 to TRBJ2-1, with a possible D match to TRBD2 (5 bases). Germline-derived CDR1 and CDR2 are MNHNY and SVGAGI (reference sequence). The CDR3 is made up of 13 amino acids. V lost 5 bases, J lost 8 bases, and 13 bases lay in between. The CDR3 sequence: CASSTDFSDEQFF. The CDR3, as DNA: TGTGCCAGCAGTACGGACTTTTCCGATGAGCAGTTCTTC.

This rearrangement joins TRBV2 to TRBJ2-5; TRBD1 matches 8 bases. This CDR3 has 14 residues. After removal of 7 bases from V and 5 bases from J, the junction contained 9 bases not matched to a gene. CDR1 and CDR2 from the germline V gene are SNHLY and FYNNEI. The CDR3 sequence: CASTPSGGWETQYF. The CDR3 nucleotides read TGTGCCAGCACCCCCTCAGGGGGCTGGGAGACCCAGTACTTC.

The chain recombines TRBV7-9 with TRBJ2-5; D remains unclear. The germline gives CDR1 SEHNR, CDR2 FQNEAQ (reference sequence). V was clipped by 9 bases and J by 2 bases, with 13 bases between them. The CDR3 length is 13 residues. In DNA form, the CDR3 reads TGTGCCAGTACTCTAGAGGATCAAGAGACCCAGTACTTC. It specifies CASTLEDQETQYF.

This chain uses TRBV9 with TRBJ2-7; tentative D call: TRBD2 (6 bases). Germline values: CDR1 SGDLS, CDR2 YYNGEE. The CDR3 is made up of 15 amino acids. The V and J ends lost 0 bases and 0 bases respectively, with 10 bases between them. The CDR3 loop is CASSVDPGDSYEQYF. CDR3 nucleotide sequence: TGTGCCAGCAGCGTAGATCCGGGGGACTCCTACGAGCAGTACTTC.

J is TRBJ2-1 and V is TRBV10-3; D might be TRBD2 (6 bases). The CDR3 contains 16 residues. Trimming shortened V by 0 bases and J by 2 bases, and 11 bases separated the two germline ends. Germline V gives CDR1 ENHRY, CDR2 SYGVKD. The CDR3 DNA follows: TGTGCCATCAGTGAGTCGAGTAGCGGCCCCTACAATGAGCAGTTCTTC. The encoded protein is CAISESSSGPYNEQFF.